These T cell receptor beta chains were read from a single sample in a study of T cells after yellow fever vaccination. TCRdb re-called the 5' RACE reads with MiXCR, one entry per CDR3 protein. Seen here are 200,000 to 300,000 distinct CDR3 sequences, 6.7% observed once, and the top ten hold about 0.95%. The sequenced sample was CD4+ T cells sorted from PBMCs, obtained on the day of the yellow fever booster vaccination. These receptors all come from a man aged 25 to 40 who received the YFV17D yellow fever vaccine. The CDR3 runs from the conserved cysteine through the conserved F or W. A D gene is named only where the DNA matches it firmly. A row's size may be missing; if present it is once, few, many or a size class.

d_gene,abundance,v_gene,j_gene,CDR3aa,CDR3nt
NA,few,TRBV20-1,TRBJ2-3,CSARDPGQSTDTQYF,TGCAGTGCTAGAGATCCCGGACAGAGCACAGATACGCAGTATTTT
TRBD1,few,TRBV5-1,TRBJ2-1,CASSPDRGGDEQFF,TGCGCCAGCAGCCCCGACAGGGGTGGAGATGAGCAGTTCTTC
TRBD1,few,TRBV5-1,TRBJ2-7,CASSLSGPGQGNEQYF,TGCGCCAGCAGCTTATCGGGACCGGGACAGGGAAACGAGCAGTACTTC
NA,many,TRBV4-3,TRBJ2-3,CASSLRSGMDTQYF,TGCGCCAGCAGCTTAAGAAGTGGTATGGATACGCAGTATTTT
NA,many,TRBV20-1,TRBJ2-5,CSASRGTGTQYF,TGCAGTGCTAGTCGGGGTACTGGGACCCAGTACTTC
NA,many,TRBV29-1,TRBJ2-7,CSVVGGRDRYEQYF,TGCAGCGTTGTAGGGGGAAGAGACCGCTACGAGCAGTACTTC
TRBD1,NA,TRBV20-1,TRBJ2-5,CSARGTGRKTQYF,TGCAGTGCTAGGGGGACAGGGCGGAAGACCCAGTACTTC
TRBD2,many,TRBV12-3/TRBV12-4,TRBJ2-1,CASRPPGLAGDEQFF,TGTGCCAGCAGGCCCCCGGGACTAGCGGGAGATGAGCAGTTCTTC
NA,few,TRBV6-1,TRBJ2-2,CASNGRGWGELFF,TGTGCCAGCAATGGCAGGGGATGGGGGGAGCTGTTTTTT
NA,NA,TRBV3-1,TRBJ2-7,CASSQTGFEQYF,TGTGCCAGCAGCCAAACGGGGTTCGAGCAGTACTTC
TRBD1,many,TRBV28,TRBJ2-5,CASITGGAETQYF,TGTGCCAGCATCACAGGGGGCGCAGAGACCCAGTACTTC
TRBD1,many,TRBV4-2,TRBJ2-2,CASSQSLQGRELFF,TGTGCCAGCAGCCAGAGCCTACAGGGGCGGGAGCTGTTTTTT
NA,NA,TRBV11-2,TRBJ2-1,CASRGQMNEQFF,TGTGCCAGCCGCGGACAGATGAATGAGCAGTTCTTC
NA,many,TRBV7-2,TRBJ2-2,CASSLVVAANTGELFF,TGTGCCAGCAGCTTAGTGGTAGCGGCAAACACCGGGGAGCTGTTTTTT
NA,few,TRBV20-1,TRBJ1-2,CSARQTGEGRGYTF,TGCAGTGCTAGGCAGACAGGCGAAGGGCGGGGCTACACCTTC
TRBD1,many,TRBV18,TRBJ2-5,CASSRDRQETQYF,TGTGCCAGCTCACGGGACAGGCAAGAGACCCAGTACTTC
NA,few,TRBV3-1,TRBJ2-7,CASSQTGEGYEQYF,TGTGCCAGCAGCCAGACAGGTGAGGGCTACGAGCAGTACTTC
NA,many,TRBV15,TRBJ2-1,CATSRDLSSSYNEQFF,TGTGCCACCAGCAGAGATCTTTCGAGCTCCTACAATGAGCAGTTCTTC
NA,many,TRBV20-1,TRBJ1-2,CSASHSAGPYGYTF,TGCAGTGCTAGCCATTCGGCAGGGCCCTATGGCTACACCTTC
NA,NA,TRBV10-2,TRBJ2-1,CASSASENNEQFF,TGCGCCAGCAGTGCAAGCGAGAACAATGAGCAGTTCTTC
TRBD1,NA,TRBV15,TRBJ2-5,CAASVTPGQGTETQYF,TGTGCCGCCAGCGTTACCCCCGGACAGGGTACAGAGACCCAGTACTTC
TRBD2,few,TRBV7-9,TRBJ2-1,CASTLSSGNYNEQFF,TGTGCCAGCACCTTAAGTAGCGGGAACTACAATGAGCAGTTCTTC
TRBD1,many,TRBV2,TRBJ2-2,CASKLQGSTGELFF,TGTGCCAGCAAGTTACAGGGGTCGACCGGGGAGCTGTTTTTT
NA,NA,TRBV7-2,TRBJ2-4,CASSLGQPKNIQYF,TGTGCCAGCAGCTTGGGGCAACCCAAAAACATTCAGTACTTC
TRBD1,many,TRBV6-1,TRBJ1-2,CASKSRAGTDNYGYTF,TGTGCCAGCAAAAGTAGAGCCGGGACAGATAACTATGGCTACACCTTC